This TCR beta chain appears in the sequencing data of a study of cytomegalovirus exposure and HLA in healthy donors. Study results and caveats: Most TCR sequences were seen very rarely across donors, but some public TCRs occurred in many.

The CDR3 spans 12 residues. V shed 3 bases and J shed 5 bases, with 8 bases lying between them. Germline V gene data show CDR1 as SQVTM and CDR2 as ANQGSEA. Concerning this clone itself: Its matching antigen is unknown.

Clones were read by immunoSEQ multiplex PCR, and TCRdb kept only the in-frame ones, dropping some. This sample has about 98,000 clones; more than 85% occur once, and the top ten carry 5.5% to 7.5%. The receptor was derived from a man aged 18 to 35 in good health and CMV-seropositive. Sequencing was carried out using PBMCs. The chain has TRBV29-1 and TRBJ2-1; D gene unclear. CDR3 protein: CSVDRANNEQFF. In DNA form, the CDR3 reads TGCAGCGTTGACCGAGCGAACAATGAGCAGTTCTTC.